A single TCR beta chain is shown here with its context. This specimen belongs to a study of blood T cell repertoires in COVID-19. The cohort comprised adults aged about 18 to 100 years residing in about two dozen US areas. Only in-frame clones appear in the TCRdb table, and some are missing; sequencing was by immunoSEQ multiplex PCR. The sample consists of approximately 140,000 clones, about four fifths of them appearing once. The CDR3 length is 16 residues. The TCR originated in a woman in her forties or fifties with acute COVID-19. The sample was PBMCs or T cells enriched from blood (not recorded which). The chain couples TRBV21-1 to TRBJ1-5. TRBV21-1 has pseudogene status. CDR3 loop: CASSKVGGASNQPQHF. The CDR3 coding sequence is TGTGCCAGCAGCAAAGTTGGGGGGGCTAGCAATCAGCCCCAGCATTTT.